Sequencing of this T cell receptor (beta chain) was carried out in a study of T cell responses to AZD1222 COVID-19 vaccine listed by TCRdb under 2021. Concerning the study at large: AZD1222 recipients given second doses at about 4 weeks or at about 12 weeks were pooled, since spike-specific TCR depth and breadth were not found to differ between the two schedules. A total of under 250 trial participants underwent TCR sequencing, of whom around 210 had received two doses of AZD1222 and about 26 had received two doses of the MenACWY control vaccine. Trial participants were enrolled into age subgroups of 18-55, 56-69 and 70-plus years, which contained about 150, 28 and 57 TCR-sequenced participants, respectively.

In regard to this clone: The antigen this receptor binds is unknown. Base-call qualities are not available, and no considerably larger clone is one nucleotide away.

The CDR3 regions of human TCRbeta chains were analyzed by immunosequencing. As for the authors' bioinformatics: Repertoire TCRs were matched against a reference library of SARS-CoV-2-specific TCRs generated with the MIRA antigen-specificity platform. Breadth meant the fraction of unique TCRs that were SARS-CoV-2-associated, whereas depth meant the fraction of total T cells that were SARS-CoV-2-associated. Using the MIRA data, each spike-specific TCR was mapped to the spike region that the TCR reacts to and placed in a CD4 or CD8 class. Log10-transformed breadth and depth values were compared by one-way ANOVA with Sidak's multiple comparisons tests. This is the immuneACCESS table as TCRdb keeps it, with only in-frame sequences that have V and J called. A part of the clones is gone; compared with another copy, unresolved V genes explain less than half, and the rest is unexplained. Clone size and V and J calls were adopted from that table, with D and trimming inferred from the DNA. The sample table lists about 96,000 clones, roughly 90% of them with a count of one. Approximately 27% of the sample belongs to the ten largest clones.

The paper as a whole reports these results and caveats: Because no day 14 peak-response samples were available, the repertoires could be characterized only after the peak T cell response. In the small 56-69-year group, the increase in depth fell short of significance, most likely because of low power. Epitopes outside the regions mutated in the B.1.351 and B.1.1.7 variants were reportedly recognized by nearly half of the unique spike-specific TCRs. Participants were mostly white British and included more females than males, and it was suggested by the authors that clonal diversity may have been underestimated. The vaccine-associated CD4 TCRs covered the entire spike protein, and the dominant responses fell in regions 160-218 and 743-854. After two AZD1222 doses, both the breadth and the depth of spike-specific TCRs were significantly higher than at day 0 and than in MenACWY recipients. Conclusions about previously exposed vaccinees are limited because only six or seven AZD1222 recipients were SARS-CoV-2 seropositive at baseline.

The intended sense of this specimen's time point label: baseline before first vaccination. Samples from vaccinated people were obtained from the UK trials COV001 and COV002, which included a single-blind randomized controlled phase 2/3 trial of AZD1222 (ChAdOx1 nCoV-19) in healthy adults. For TCRbeta chain sequencing, PBMC samples from trial participants were taken at day 0 and at day 28 after the second dose. Inclusive of the bounding cysteine and phenylalanine, the CDR3 is 14 residues long. Only CDR3 DNA is held: 42 bases, read in frame from base 1. Reading the germline V gene gives CDR1 SGDLS and CDR2 YYNGEE. Trimming takes 0 bases from V and 7 bases from J, and the germline ends sit 14 bases apart.

The sample was peripheral blood, taken on day 0 of AZD1222 vaccination. This TCR was recovered from an adult in good health. Recombination joined TRBV9 with TRBJ2-7; tentative D gene TRBD2, with 6 bases matching. The CDR3 is CASSVGGGTGEQYF. The nucleotide sequence reads TGTGCCAGCAGCGTAGGGGGCGGGACGGGTGAGCAGTACTTC.